The T cell receptor beta chain described here comes from a study of cytomegalovirus exposure and HLA in healthy donors (TCRdb year 2017). For context, the study as a whole: According to an earlier analysis of a few hundred of the donors, some 180 million T cells yielded 90 million to 130 million unique TCR beta sequences and about 300 Gb of sequence data. Roughly 300 gigabases of sequencing data and around 90 million unique TCR sequences made up an early release that covered under 750 HLA-typed donors. Among the roughly 390 genotyped donors, more than 70% belonged to the genetic ancestry cluster associated with self-reported Caucasian donors. The study aimed to test whether signatures of past pathogen exposure could be identified by cataloging public T cell receptors. Using immunosequencing, the study profiled T cell repertoires from about 620 subjects and related those repertoires to cytomegalovirus serostatus. A separate validation cohort of 100 to 150 different subjects was used in addition to the 666-subject first cohort. The study combined high-throughput TCR immunosequencing, statistical association of individual TCRs with disease status, and machine learning to predict cytomegalovirus infection status. To study patterns of TCR occurrence, a later analysis re-analyzed previously published TCR beta repertoires from around 700 donors and added high-resolution HLA genotyping. In the later analysis, no new phenotypic data were used to find candidate immune exposures; instead, reliance was placed on TCR beta sequences and their occurrence across donors. In an earlier analysis of roughly 540 of the donors, high-throughput TCR beta sequencing was used to judge whether each TCR beta V gene segment behaved as functional or pseudogenic. Donor age, sex, ethnicity and CMV serostatus were compiled alongside the repertoire data. In a later genetic analysis, genome-wide SNP genotypes for about three fifths of the roughly 670 donors were used, and that subset was treated as a discovery cohort. All discovery cohort repertoires had been generated using a single sequencing platform. Class I and class II HLA loci were covered by the typing at four-digit resolution. Typing coverage differed by locus: A, B, C, DRB1 and DQB1 were typed in about 629-640 donors, DQA1 in roughly 510, DPA1 in around 610, and DPB1 in 450 to 480. Because of strong linkage in the cohort, roughly five DR-DQ haplotypes were treated as single units for association and clustering. Across about 380 genotyped donors of the cohort, an average of about 240,000 unique TCR beta nucleotide sequences per donor were sequenced, and approximately 17% of those sequences were non-productive. Study-wide conclusions, independent of this receptor: Most TCR sequences were observed very rarely across donors, whereas some public TCRs were present in many individuals. The cohort was sequenced for TCR beta chains only, and without alpha or paired-chain data the features that could be detected were limited. In a later genetic analysis, fewer N-insertions in productive TCRs were reported among donors in an Asian-associated ancestry cluster than the roughly 700-donor mean. When HLA alleles, especially DR and DQ, strongly co-occurred, TCR associations were difficult to assign to individual alleles. A further reported finding was that TCR beta sequences accurately predicted the HLA-A and HLA-B alleles for most subjects in the first cohort. According to the authors, the approach could potentially be generalized to other disease states and immunological phenotypes. An association between a missense DCLRE1C variant and V-gene and J-gene trimming of TCR beta chains was found in a later genetic analysis and replicated in an independent cohort. Because counts were too low, approximately 18 rarely observed V segments, including chromosome 9 orphons, were excluded from the earlier analysis of around 590 of the donors. In a later analysis, the rate of TCR association differed among HLA loci, with DRB1 alleles having the most associated TCRs and HLA-C alleles having the fewest. The 87-base-pair reads could not distinguish some IMGT-functional V segments, including TRBV6-2 and TRBV6-3, so those segments were excluded. The sequencing pipeline was judged likely to have produced a cluster of highly shared sequence variants as a technical artifact. For the cohort, immune exposure information was limited to CMV serostatus. According to a later analysis, most CMV-associated TCR beta chains appeared to be HLA-restricted, and the HLA associations seemed to be driven largely by CMV exposure. Three of the identified cytomegalovirus-associated TCR beta chains were confirmed in vitro to be specific for cytomegalovirus antigens. Specific HLA alleles were associated with 16,951 TCR beta sequences at a false discovery rate of 0.05 in a later analysis. Sequencing depth was assumed to be roughly uniform across donors in the presence/absence analyses, though that assumption may not hold. Because HLA typing was missing for some donors at each locus, association tests included only the typed subset. An earlier analysis of 587 of the donors showed that most TCR beta V segments appeared in productive rearrangements either about 87% or about 30% of the time, which broadly matched IMGT annotations. A later analysis reported that several top co-occurrence clusters appeared linked to parvovirus B19, influenza, CMV and Epstein-Barr virus. A later analysis found that HLA-associated TCR beta chains were more clonally expanded and had lower generation probabilities than equally common non-associated chains. The classifier was reported to diagnose cytomegalovirus status with high specificity and sensitivity in both the original cohort and the validation cohort. Correlated functional status among segregating V segments might be attributable to linkage disequilibrium, but an unknown experimental factor could not be ruled out. In the study, 150 to 200 TCR beta chains were listed as associated with cytomegalovirus.

V has 4 bases trimmed and J has 4 bases trimmed; junction bases matching no gene number 10. The CDR3, cysteine through phenylalanine, is 17 amino acids long. Here the CDR3 DNA is all that survives: 51 bases in frame from base 1. The germline V gene supplies CDR1 SGHRS and CDR2 YFSETQ. The cohort consisted of some 730 healthy bone marrow donors. At the time of sampling, all cohort members were nominally healthy, though unrecorded immune exposures were likely present. The donor was CMV seronegative and belonged to the group of roughly 330 seronegative cohort members. Each donor provided a peripheral blood sample, and peripheral blood mononuclear cells were used for TCR beta sequencing. Genomic DNA extraction from the blood cell samples was performed with the Qiagen DNeasy Blood Extraction Kit. With regard to this clone: The antigen it binds to is not known. The sample holds no much larger clone one base away, and base qualities are not on file.

Preparation of the library involved the immunoSEQ multiplex PCR assay. For the multiplex PCR, a mixture combining 60 forward primers for TCR Vbeta segments and 13 reverse primers for TCR Jbeta segments was used. The CDR3 region of rearranged TCR beta genes was amplified from genomic DNA by a multiplex PCR assay. Amplified TCR beta libraries were sequenced as 87-base-pair reads on the Illumina HiSeq System. Per the original workflow: In a later analysis, tens of millions of unique TCR beta chains were counted across the 500 to 850 repertoires, and roughly 11 million of these chains were shared by at least two donors. A nearest-neighbor algorithm error-corrected the raw reads and collapsed the reads into unique sequences, merging closely related sequences to remove PCR and sequencing errors. V, D and J gene segments were assigned by aligning CDR3 sequences to IMGT reference sequences. For a sequence to be retained, at least a six-nucleotide match to both a V gene segment and a J gene segment was required. A rearrangement was called productive if the CDR3 had no stop codons and remained in frame with V and J, and every other rearrangement was called non-productive. Following IMGT convention, CDR3 was defined as the stretch from the second conserved V-encoded cysteine up to the conserved J-encoded phenylalanine. The earlier analysis of some 540 of the donors excluded any sequence lacking an unambiguous match to a single V gene segment. In an earlier analysis of 450 to 700 of the donors, V segments were called functional above 56.7% productive rearrangements and were called segregating when the between-donor standard deviation exceeded 5%. A statistical classification framework was built for diagnosing cytomegalovirus status from the catalog of TCR beta chain sequences. In a later analysis, V and J genes were assigned by comparing TCR nucleotide sequences against IMGT/GENE-DB human TR gene sequences. The TCRdist pipeline was used in a later analysis to assign CDR3 sequences and most-parsimonious VDJ recombination scenarios. In a later analysis, each TCR beta chain was defined by its CDR3 amino acid sequence together with its V-gene family, and reads lacking a unique V-gene family were excluded. To address suspected cross-contamination and a sequencing artifact, a later analysis removed a few hundred highly shared, low-generation-probability nucleotide sequences. For each public chain, a later analysis derived a clonal expansion index from normalized ranks of inferred template counts within each repertoire. In a later analysis, generation probabilities were computed using a VDJ recombination model fitted to out-of-frame rearrangements, and the results were checked against IGoR. In a later analysis, hypergeometric tests were used to score TCR-TCR, TCR-HLA and TCR-CMV co-occurrence, with a repertoire-size bias correction applied to TCR pairs. To estimate false discovery rates, a later analysis permuted the HLA or CMV assignments 20 times. A later analysis grouped co-occurring TCRs with DBSCAN, adding TCRdist sequence similarity when clustering within HLA-allele-positive subsets. For co-occurrence clustering, repertoires with fewer than 30,000 or more than 120,000 public chains were excluded, along with roughly five repertoires with anomalous nucleotide sharing. TCRdb took this table from immuneACCESS and kept in-frame rearrangements with V and J called. Such tables lack part of the clones; where checked against another copy, unresolved V genes explain under half of the gap, and the rest is unexplained. V and J calls and clone size are as listed in that table; D and trimming were resolved from the DNA. This sample gives some 140,000 clones in total; 70% to 80% of them show up just once. The ten largest clones represent roughly 4% of the sample.

The sequencing input was PBMCs. The sequence is built from TRBV5-1 and TRBJ2-3; 12 junctional bases match TRBD2. The clonotype was recovered from a woman in her forties in good health and CMV-seronegative. The nucleotides read TGCGCCAGCAGCACCCTGACTAGCGGGGGTGGTGCAGATACGCAGTATTTT. Its protein is CASSTLTSGGGADTQYF.